The rows below give T cell receptor beta chains drawn from one sample of a study of blood T cell repertoires in COVID-19. Produced via immunoSEQ multiplex PCR; TCRdb's table is partial and in-frame only. In the table there are roughly 250,000 clones, about 86% of which are singletons. Sequencing used PBMCs or T cells enriched from blood (not recorded which). Receptor source: a woman aged 40 to 50 with acute COVID-19. CDR3s include the opening cysteine and the closing phenylalanine or tryptophan. A D gene is named only where the DNA matches it firmly. Size is omitted from some rows. Given values are once, few, many or a class for expanded clones.

d_call	clone_size	j_call	v_call	cdr3_aa	cdr3_nt
.	once	TRBJ2-1	TRBV3-1/TRBV3-2	CASSQDLQRAEFF	TGTGCCAGCAGCCAAGATCTCCAGCGGGCGGAGTTCTTC
.	.	TRBJ1-1	TRBV7-9	CASSFRAGGLNTEAFF	TGTGCCAGCAGCTTTAGAGCTGGTGGGCTAAACACTGAAGCTTTCTTT
TRBD2	.	TRBJ2-7	TRBV14	CASSHTSGSSYEQYF	TGTGCCAGCAGTCATACTAGCGGAAGCTCCTACGAGCAGTACTTC
.	.	TRBJ1-1	TRBV2	CASRGTSNTEAFF	TGTGCCAGCAGGGGGACTTCCAACACTGAAGCTTTCTTT
.	.	TRBJ2-1	TRBV25-1	CASTLGNEQFF	TGTGCCAGCACCCTAGGCAATGAGCAGTTCTTC
.	.	TRBJ2-7	TRBV15	CATSREGGSYEQYF	TGTGCCACCAGCAGAGAAGGAGGATCGTACGAGCAGTACTTC
TRBD2	.	TRBJ2-3	TRBV13	CASSLWTSGSDTQYF	TGTGCCAGCAGCTTATGGACTAGCGGGAGTGATACGCAGTATTTT
TRBD1	.	TRBJ1-3	TRBV28	CASSLHDRDGNTIYF	TGTGCCAGCAGTTTACATGACAGGGATGGAAACACCATATATTTT
TRBD1	.	TRBJ1-6	TRBV9	CASSGGGQAGSPLHF	TGTGCCAGCAGCGGAGGGGGACAGGCAGGGTCACCCCTCCACTTT
.	.	TRBJ2-1	TRBV7-9	CASSETNRGFSEFF	TGTGCCAGCAGCGAGACCAATCGGGGTTTTAGTGAGTTCTTC
TRBD2	.	TRBJ2-1	TRBV11-2	CASSPIAGLNEQFF	TGTGCCAGCAGTCCGATAGCGGGACTTAATGAGCAGTTCTTC
TRBD2	once	TRBJ2-1	TRBV10-1	CASSSWTSRNEQFF	TGCGCCAGCAGTTCCTGGACTAGCAGGAATGAGCAGTTCTTC
.	.	TRBJ2-5	TRBV3-1/TRBV3-2	CATQGMGIQETQYF	TGTGCCACGCAGGGGATGGGAATACAAGAGACCCAGTACTTC
TRBD2	.	TRBJ2-1	TRBV27	CASSVQALAGTSINEQFF	TGTGCCAGCAGCGTACAGGCCCTAGCGGGAACCTCGATCAATGAGCAGTTCTTC
.	once	TRBJ2-3	TRBV5-1	CASSFGSLGDTQYF	TGCGCCAGCAGCTTCGGGAGTTTAGGAGATACGCAGTATTTT
TRBD2	.	TRBJ2-2	TRBV5-6	CASSLGLAGHRELFF	TGTGCCAGCAGCTTGGGGCTAGCGGGGCACCGGGAGCTGTTTTTT